Shown below are 26 T cell receptor beta chains from a single sample sequenced in a study of technical replicates of blood from a few donors. Using immunoSEQ multiplex PCR, the repertoire was profiled, and TCRdb retains in-frame clones only, with some absent. Of 60,000 to 80,000 clones listed, approximately 90% are singletons. The sequenced sample consisted of PBMCs. These receptors were taken from a human donor in good health. Some clones in this sample may be carry-over from other donors' samples.

This chain connects TRBV5-5 to TRBJ2-7; 8 nucleotides agree with TRBD2. CDR1 is SGHKS, CDR2 YYEKEE, per germline (reference sequence). CDR3 length: 15 amino acids. Unmatched junction bases numbered 8, after V lost 2 bases and J lost 4 bases. CDR3 region: CASSFIAGGVYEQYF. CDR3 bases: TGTGCCAGCAGCTTTATCGCGGGGGGCGTATACGAGCAGTACTTC.

The V call is TRBV5-6, the J call TRBJ2-5, with D possibly being TRBD2 (6 bases). In germline, CDR1 is SGHDT, CDR2 YYEEEE. This CDR3 comprises 14 residues. Deletions cut 5 bases from V and 4 bases from J, with 15 bases between. CDR3 coding DNA: TGTGCCAGCAGGCCTGGACTAAATTCAGAGACCCAGTACTTC. Amino acid sequence: CASRPGLNSETQYF.

This chain joins TRBV19 and TRBJ2-7; TRBD2 aligns across 8 bases. The CDR3 runs to 14 residues. V lost 7 bases, J lost 6 bases, and 11 bases stayed unmatched. Germline CDR1 LNHDA, CDR2 SQIVND (reference sequence). The CDR3 sequence: CASTPGAGVSEQYF. The CDR3 nucleotides are TGTGCCAGTACCCCTGGAGCGGGAGTATCCGAGCAGTACTTC.

The CDR3 protein is CASSRSDEQFF. CDR3 nucleotides: TGTGCCAGCAGCCGTAGTGATGAGCAGTTCTTC. The genes are TRBV4-2 and TRBJ2-1; D not resolved. This CDR3 contains 11 residues. With 4 bases removed from V and 8 bases from J, the gap between germline ends came to 6 bases. Germline V lookup: CDR1 LGHNA, CDR2 YNFKEQ.

The CDR3 spells CASSISPDSPYNEQFF. CDR3 sequence (DNA): TGTGCCAGTAGTATAAGCCCGGACAGCCCCTACAATGAGCAGTTCTTC. The chain has TRBV19 and TRBJ2-1, with D maybe TRBD1 (6 bases). Trimming shortened V by 2 bases and J by 2 bases, and 13 bases separated the two germline ends. CDR3 length equals 16 residues. The germline V gene has CDR1 LNHDA and CDR2 SQIVND (reference sequence).

The chain uses TRBV14 and TRBJ1-1; 7 nucleotides align to TRBD1. J lost 5 bases, V lost 1 base, and 7 bases had no gene match. CDR3 length equals 15 residues. Germline V gene lookup returns CDR1 SGHDN and CDR2 FVKESK. The CDR3 sequence: CASSQASTGRTEAFF. As DNA, the CDR3 is TGTGCCAGCAGCCAAGCCTCGACAGGGCGGACTGAAGCTTTCTTT.

The chain carries TRBV11-2 and TRBJ2-5, with 13 bases matching TRBD2. This CDR3 region has 15 residues. V shed 2 bases and J 6 bases; nucleotides not matched to a gene: 3. The germline V gene has CDR1 SGHAT and CDR2 FQNNGV. This CDR3 is CASSLPGLAGQTQYF. For the CDR3, the DNA is TGTGCCAGCAGCTTACCGGGACTAGCGGGACAGACCCAGTACTTC.

In this sample, this clone turned up once. CDR3 sequence reads: CASMGGRGSYEQYF. CDR3 in DNA: TGTGCCAGCATGGGGGGGCGGGGATCCTACGAGCAGTACTTC. This chain connects TRBV2 to TRBJ2-7; TRBD2 might be the D (7 bases). Germline CDR1 reads SNHLY; CDR2 reads FYNNEI. V was cut by 7 bases and J by 1 base, with 14 bases left in between. The CDR3 loop spans 14 amino acids.

The chain recombines TRBV12-2 with TRBJ1-1; the table's TRBD1 call for D was not verified on the DNA. TRBV12-2 is designated a pseudogene. This CDR3 spans 15 amino acids. CDR3 residues: CASRLLKGATGEAFF. DNA for the CDR3: TGTGCAAGTCGCTTATTGAAGGGGGCAACGGGTGAAGCTTTCTTT.

This rearrangement joins TRBV5-5 to TRBJ2-1; 8 nucleotides match TRBD1. CDR1 is SGHKS, CDR2 YYEKEE, per germline (reference sequence). The CDR3 length is 16 residues. The junction had 9 bases not matched to a gene; V was cut back by 0 bases and J by 7 bases. CDR3 sequence reads: CASSLDWTGLGNEQFF. In DNA form, the CDR3 reads TGTGCCAGCAGCTTGGATTGGACAGGGCTTGGGAATGAGCAGTTCTTC.

The V gene is TRBV4-1, the J gene TRBJ2-1; TRBD2 aligns across 12 bases. The J segment lost 7 bases and the V segment lost 3 bases, leaving 7 bases of the junction unmatched. This CDR3 region has 16 residues. The germline V gene has CDR1 MGHRA and CDR2 YSYEKL. The CDR3 region is CASSQVLAGGKNEQFF. The CDR3 nucleotides read TGCGCCAGCAGCCAGGTTCTAGCGGGGGGGAAGAATGAGCAGTTCTTC.

V gene TRBV7-9 combines with J gene TRBJ2-5; 10 bases line up with TRBD2. Germline CDR1 is SEHNR and CDR2 is FQNEAQ (reference sequence). V lost 6 bases, J lost 7 bases, and 11 bases stayed unmatched. CDR3 length: 15 residues. CDR3 residues: CASSPSGSWSGTQYF. The DNA of the CDR3 is TGTGCCAGCAGTCCTAGCGGGAGTTGGTCCGGGACCCAGTACTTC. The entire variable domain, with the rest obtained from reference TRBV7-9 and TRBJ2-5, is as follows: DTGVSQNPRHKITKRGQNVTFRCDPISEHNRLYWYRQTLGQGPEFLTYFQNEAQLEKSRLLSDRFSAERPKGSFSTLEIQRTEQGDSAMYLCASSPSGSWSGTQYFGPGTRLLVL.

This clone has only one observation. The chain couples TRBV19 to TRBJ1-2; tentatively, D is TRBD1 (5 bases). The CDR3 is made up of 12 amino acids. The germline V and J ends were trimmed by 7 bases and 3 bases, with 9 bases remaining between them. From germline, CDR1 is LNHDA and CDR2 SQIVND (reference sequence). In DNA form, the CDR3 reads TGTGCCAGTATGGGGCTCTACTATGGCTACACCTTC. The encoded protein is CASMGLYYGYTF. The full variable domain, in which reference TRBV19 and TRBJ1-2 provide the parts outside the CDR3, is DGGITQSPKYLFRKEGQNVTLSCEQNLNHDAMYWYRQDPGQGLRLIYYSQIVNDFQKGDIAEGYSVSREKKESFPLTVTSAQKNPTAFYLCASMGLYYGYTFGSGTRLTVV.

The rearrangement links TRBV28 to TRBJ2-1; D unclear. Germline V CDR1 and CDR2: MDHEN, SYDVKM. Deletions cut 6 bases from V and 1 base from J, with 13 bases between. This CDR3 is built from 15 residues. CDR3 region: CASRRSGMSYNEQFF. The CDR3 DNA follows: TGTGCCAGCAGGCGATCAGGAATGTCCTACAATGAGCAGTTCTTC.

V is TRBV19 and J is TRBJ2-5, with a weak D call TRBD1 (6 bases). The CDR3 loop spans 13 amino acids. Germline loops: CDR1 LNHDA, CDR2 SQIVND (reference sequence). V shed 6 bases and J shed 5 bases, with 13 bases lying between them. The CDR3 DNA follows: TGTGCCAGTAGCCAAGGGGGAAGGGAGACCCAGTACTTC. This encodes CASSQGGRETQYF.

This sequence joins TRBV27 and TRBJ2-6, with 15 bases that match TRBD2. The V segment lost 6 bases and the J segment 3 bases; nucleotides outside the gene matches: 9. Per germline, CDR1 MNHEY and CDR2 SMNVEV (reference sequence). This CDR3 region has 19 residues. The CDR3 sequence is CASSPHGLAGGLGANVLTF. CDR3 sequence (DNA): TGTGCCAGCAGCCCTCATGGACTAGCGGGGGGGCTTGGGGCCAACGTCCTGACTTTC.

V usage is TRBV7-2 and J usage is TRBJ1-3, with 9 nucleotides matching TRBD1. The CDR3 is 15 amino acids. V dropped 1 base and J dropped 4; count of bases not matched to a gene: 2. Germline V gene data show CDR1 as SGHTA and CDR2 as FQGNSA. The CDR3 here is CASSLVGQGGNTIYF. The CDR3 DNA sequence: TGTGCCAGCAGCTTAGTAGGACAGGGGGGAAACACCATATATTTT.

V usage is TRBV5-1 and J usage is TRBJ2-1; tentative D call: TRBD2 (5 bases). The CDR3 is 12 amino acids. CDR1 and CDR2 (germline): SGHRS, YFSETQ. V lost 2 bases to trimming and J lost 10 bases, with 10 bases between them. CDR3 bases: TGCGCCAGCAGCTTTGAGACGGGGGAGCAGTTCTTC. Encoded protein: CASSFETGEQFF.

This sequence joins TRBV5-1 and TRBJ1-1; D may be TRBD1 (6 bases). This CDR3 spans 15 amino acids. V lost 4 bases to trimming and J lost 0 bases, with 13 bases between them. Germline CDR1 is SGHRS and CDR2 is YFSETQ. The CDR3 spells CASSPRGDMNTEAFF. DNA for the CDR3: TGCGCCAGCAGCCCCCGGGGGGACATGAACACTGAAGCTTTCTTT. Full variable domain (rest looked up from reference TRBV5-1 and TRBJ1-1): KAGVTQTPRYLIKTRGQQVTLSCSPISGHRSVSWYQQTPGQGLQFLFEYFSETQRNKGNFPGRFSGRQFSNSRSEMNVSTLELGDSALYLCASSPRGDMNTEAFFGQGTRLTVV.

The V and J genes are TRBV27 and TRBJ1-2; possible D gene TRBD1, 6 bases. Germline assignment: CDR1 MNHEY and CDR2 SMNVEV (reference sequence). The CDR3 contains 24 residues. Trimming removed 5 bases from V and 4 bases from J, with 44 bases in between. This CDR3 reads CASSKTLWTAPLPPPSQTLYGYTF. CDR3 nucleotides: TGTGCCAGCAGTAAAACTCTATGGACAGCACCTCTTCCTCCTCCGAGCCAAACCCTCTATGGCTACACCTTC.

The V call is TRBV6-5, the J call TRBJ2-7, with a weak D call TRBD2 (5 bases). Germline assignment: CDR1 MNHEY and CDR2 SVGAGI. V was pared by 8 bases and J by 7 bases, with 15 bases between. CDR3 size: 12 residues. In nucleotides, the CDR3 is TGTGCCAGCCGGGCAGCGGCAGGAGAGCAGTACTTC. As protein: CASRAAAGEQYF.

The rearrangement links TRBV5-1 to TRBJ2-2, with D perhaps TRBD1 (6 bases). This CDR3 has 15 residues. Germline CDR1 and CDR2: SGHRS and YFSETQ. V was pared by 9 bases and J by 6 bases, with 21 bases between. The CDR3: CATNPGAVSAGELFF. The CDR3 coding sequence is TGCGCCACCAATCCAGGGGCGGTTAGTGCCGGGGAGCTGTTTTTT. The full variable domain, with the rest looked up from reference TRBV5-1 and TRBJ2-2, is KAGVTQTPRYLIKTRGQQVTLSCSPISGHRSVSWYQQTPGQGLQFLFEYFSETQRNKGNFPGRFSGRQFSNSRSEMNVSTLELGDSALYLCATNPGAVSAGELFFGEGSRLTVL.

This chain uses TRBV7-9 with TRBJ2-1; D might be TRBD2 (5 bases). V lost 3 bases and J 5 bases, leaving 11 bases between the germline ends. The germline gives CDR1 SEHNR, CDR2 FQNEAQ (reference sequence). This CDR3 is built from 14 residues. The CDR3 here is CASSLSIGDNEQFF. CDR3 coding DNA: TGTGCCAGCAGCTTGTCCATCGGGGACAATGAGCAGTTCTTC.

This clone was observed a single time. The rearrangement links TRBV9 to TRBJ2-3; the D gene is possibly TRBD1 (6 bases). Trimming took off 0 bases at V and 4 bases at J, with 12 bases between the two ends. The germline gives CDR1 SGDLS, CDR2 YYNGEE. This CDR3 comprises 15 residues. CDR3 nucleotide sequence: TGTGCCAGCAGCGTAGGGCAGGGGCAGTCAGATACGCAGTATTTT. Encoded protein: CASSVGQGQSDTQYF.

The rearrangement joins TRBV4-2 to TRBJ1-1; D call uncertain. Germline values: CDR1 LGHNA, CDR2 YNFKEQ. This CDR3 contains 14 residues. V was pared by 4 bases and J by 2 bases, with 11 bases between. The DNA of the CDR3 is TGTGCCAGCAGCCCCGAATCAGATAACACTGAAGCTTTCTTT. Translation: CASSPESDNTEAFF.

V gene TRBV2 combines with J gene TRBJ1-5; D remains ambiguous. CDR1 and CDR2 (germline): SNHLY, FYNNEI. Between the trimmed V and J ends, which lost 7 bases and 8 bases, there was a span of 18 bases. The CDR3 is made up of 14 amino acids. The CDR3 spells CASNGGQAVEPQHF. The CDR3 DNA reads as TGTGCCAGCAACGGTGGGCAGGCCGTGGAGCCCCAGCATTTT.